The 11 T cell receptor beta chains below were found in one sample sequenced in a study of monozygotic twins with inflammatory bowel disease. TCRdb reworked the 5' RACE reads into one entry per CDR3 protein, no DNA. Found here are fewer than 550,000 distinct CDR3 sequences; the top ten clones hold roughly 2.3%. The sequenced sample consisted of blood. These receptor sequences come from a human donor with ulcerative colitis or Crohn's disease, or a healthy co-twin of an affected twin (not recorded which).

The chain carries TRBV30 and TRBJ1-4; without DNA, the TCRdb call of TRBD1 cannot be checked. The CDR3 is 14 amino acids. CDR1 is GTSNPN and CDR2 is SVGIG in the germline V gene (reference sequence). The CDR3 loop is CAWNSRVSNEKLFF.

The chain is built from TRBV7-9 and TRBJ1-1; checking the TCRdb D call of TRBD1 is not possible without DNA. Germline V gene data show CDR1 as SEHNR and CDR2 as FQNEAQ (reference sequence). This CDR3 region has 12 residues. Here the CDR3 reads CASSPVGGGAFF.

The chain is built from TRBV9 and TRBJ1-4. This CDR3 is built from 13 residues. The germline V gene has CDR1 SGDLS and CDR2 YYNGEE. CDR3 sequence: CASSPVGSEKLFF.

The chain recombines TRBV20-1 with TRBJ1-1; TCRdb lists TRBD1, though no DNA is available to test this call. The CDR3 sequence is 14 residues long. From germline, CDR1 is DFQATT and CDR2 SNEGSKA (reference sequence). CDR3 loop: CSAGSRTANTEAFF.

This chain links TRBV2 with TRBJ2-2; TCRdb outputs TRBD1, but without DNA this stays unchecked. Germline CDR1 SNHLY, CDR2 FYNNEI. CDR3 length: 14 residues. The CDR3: CASRRGPNTGELFF.

CDR3 loop: CASSLFTNYNEQFF. The chain joins TRBV7-2 to TRBJ2-1. Germline CDR1 and CDR2: SGHTA and FQGNSA. The CDR3 extends over 14 amino acids.

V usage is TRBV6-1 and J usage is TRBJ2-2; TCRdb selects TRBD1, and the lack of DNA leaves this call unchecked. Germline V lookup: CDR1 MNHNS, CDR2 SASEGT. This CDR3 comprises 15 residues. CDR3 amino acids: CASSGLTGPTGELFF.

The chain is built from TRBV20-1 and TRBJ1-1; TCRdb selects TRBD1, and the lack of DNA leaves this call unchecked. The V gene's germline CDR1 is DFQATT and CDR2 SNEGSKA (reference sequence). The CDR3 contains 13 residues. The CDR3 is CSAPGQVNTEAFF.

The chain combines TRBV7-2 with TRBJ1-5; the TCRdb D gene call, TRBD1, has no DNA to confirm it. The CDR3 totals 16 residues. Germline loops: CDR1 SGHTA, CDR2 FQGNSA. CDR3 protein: CASSAHAGVNNQPQHF. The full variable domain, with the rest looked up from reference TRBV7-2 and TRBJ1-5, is GAGVSQSPSNKVTEKGKDVELRCDPISGHTALYWYRQSLGQGLEFLIYFQGNSAPDKSGLPSDRFSAERTGGSVSTLTIQRTQQEDSAVYLCASSAHAGVNNQPQHFGDGTRLSIL.

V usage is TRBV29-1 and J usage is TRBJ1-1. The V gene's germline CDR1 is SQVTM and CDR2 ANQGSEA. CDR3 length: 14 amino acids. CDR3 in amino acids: CSVGSVKGGTEAFF.

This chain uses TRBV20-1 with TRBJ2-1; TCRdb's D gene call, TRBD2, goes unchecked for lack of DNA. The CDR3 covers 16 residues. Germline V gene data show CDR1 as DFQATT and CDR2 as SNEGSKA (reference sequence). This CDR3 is CSASKAGGPSYNEQFF.